These 27 T cell receptor beta chains came from one sample sequenced in a study of monozygotic twins with inflammatory bowel disease. TCRdb reprocessed the 5' RACE reads and reports one entry per CDR3 protein, with no DNA. The table gives over 110,000 distinct CDR3 sequences; the top ten clones make up roughly 2.5% of it. Sequencing was performed on blood. These receptors originate from a human donor with ulcerative colitis or Crohn's disease, or a healthy co-twin of an affected twin (not recorded which).

V and J are TRBV12-3 or TRBV12-4 and TRBJ1-5. The CDR3 spans 13 residues. This CDR3 reads CASKATGNQSQHF.

The rearrangement joins TRBV20-1 to TRBJ2-7. The CDR3 covers 14 residues. Per the germline V gene, CDR1 is DFQATT and CDR2 is SNEGSKA (reference sequence). The CDR3 sequence is CSAREPTATYEQYF.

The chain uses TRBV7-3 and TRBJ2-3; there is no DNA to check the TCRdb D call of TRBD1. Germline CDR1 SGHTA, CDR2 FQGTGA. This CDR3 region has 15 residues. This CDR3 reads CASSLGQGAPDTQYF. The entire variable domain, with the rest obtained from reference TRBV7-3 and TRBJ2-3, is as follows: GAGVSQTPSNKVTEKGKYVELRCDPISGHTALYWYRQSLGQGPEFLIYFQGTGAADDSGLPNDRFFAVRPEGSVSTLKIQRTERGDSAVYLCASSLGQGAPDTQYFGPGTRLTVL.

This chain links TRBV30 with TRBJ2-7; TCRdb proposes TRBD1, but this gene call is untestable without DNA. The CDR3 loop spans 13 amino acids. Germline-derived CDR1 and CDR2 are GTSNPN and SVGIG (reference sequence). This chain's CDR3 is CAWSQDRDYEQYF. Together with reference TRBV30 and TRBJ2-7, the CDR3 gives the full variable domain: SQTIHQWPATLVQPVGSPLSLECTVEGTSNPNLYWYRQAAGRGLQLLFYSVGIGQISSEVPQNLSASRPQDRQFILSSKKLLLSDSGFYLCAWSQDRDYEQYFGPGTRLTVT.

The rearrangement uses TRBV5-1 and TRBJ1-5; TCRdb's D call, TRBD1, is unchecked because there is no DNA. The CDR3 totals 14 residues. CDR1 is SGHRS and CDR2 is YFSETQ in the germline V gene. This chain's CDR3 is CASSFGQGNQPQHF.

The gene calls are TRBV5-6 and TRBJ2-5; the D call from TCRdb, TRBD1, cannot be confirmed without DNA. Germline V gene data show CDR1 as SGHDT and CDR2 as YYEEEE. This CDR3 comprises 15 residues. The CDR3 protein is CASSIRTGILETQYF.

The chain is built from TRBV3-1 and TRBJ2-7; absent DNA, TCRdb's TRBD1 call cannot be checked. Germline values: CDR1 LGHDT, CDR2 YNNKEL (reference sequence). The CDR3 extends over 14 amino acids. CDR3 protein: CASSHRDRDGEQYF.

The V call is TRBV4-3, the J call TRBJ2-2; as DNA is missing, the TRBD2 call by TCRdb cannot be tested. Per germline, CDR1 LGHNA and CDR2 YSLEER. The CDR3 spans 16 residues. Here the CDR3 reads CASSHSGGANTGELFF.

This chain uses TRBV7-2 with TRBJ2-1. Germline CDR1 and CDR2: SGHTA and FQGNSA. This CDR3 is built from 15 residues. The CDR3 protein is CASSFYDPSYNEQFF.

V and J are TRBV20-1 and TRBJ1-4. The V gene's germline CDR1 is DFQATT and CDR2 SNEGSKA (reference sequence). The CDR3 runs 13 residues. The CDR3 is CSASPDFVEKLFF.

V and J are TRBV6-5 and TRBJ1-5; TCRdb designates TRBD1, a call that cannot be tested without DNA. The CDR3 is 15 residues long. The germline V gene encodes CDR1 MNHEY and CDR2 SVGAGI. CDR3 region: CASSYGGSANQPQHF.

The genes are TRBV10-3 and TRBJ2-7. The V gene's germline CDR1 is ENHRY and CDR2 SYGVKD. This CDR3 has 11 residues. The CDR3 sequence is CAISENGEQYF.

The chain combines TRBV20-1 with TRBJ2-1. In germline, CDR1 is DFQATT, CDR2 SNEGSKA (reference sequence). CDR3 size: 14 residues. The CDR3 reads CSAMRTGAYNEQFF.

Here the CDR3 reads CASSPLVGHTYEQYF. The rearrangement joins TRBV7-2 to TRBJ2-7. The CDR3 is made up of 15 amino acids. Germline CDR1 reads SGHTA; CDR2 reads FQGNSA.

The chain is built from TRBV19 and TRBJ1-2. Germline lookup yields CDR1 LNHDA and CDR2 SQIVND (reference sequence). This CDR3 has 13 amino acids. This CDR3 reads CASSPQLNYGYTF. Filled out from reference TRBV19 and TRBJ1-2, the complete variable domain reads DGGITQSPKYLFRKEGQNVTLSCEQNLNHDAMYWYRQDPGQGLRLIYYSQIVNDFQKGDIAEGYSVSREKKESFPLTVTSAQKNPTAFYLCASSPQLNYGYTFGSGTRLTVV.

CDR3 residues: CASRQINSPLHF. V and J are TRBV7-9 and TRBJ1-6. CDR1 is SEHNR and CDR2 is FQNEAQ in the germline V gene (reference sequence). The CDR3 is made up of 12 amino acids.

This chain connects TRBV20-1 to TRBJ1-2; TCRdb outputs TRBD1, but without DNA this stays unchecked. The germline V gene encodes CDR1 DFQATT and CDR2 SNEGSKA (reference sequence). The CDR3 has 17 residues. The CDR3 region is CSARTGQGIRANYGYTF.

The V gene is TRBV19, the J gene TRBJ1-5; TCRdb designates TRBD1, a call that cannot be tested without DNA. The CDR3 spans 13 residues. Per the germline V gene, CDR1 is LNHDA and CDR2 is SQIVND (reference sequence). The CDR3 protein is CASSPQVDQPQHF.

The chain links TRBV7-3 to TRBJ2-7; no DNA is available, so the TRBD1 call from TCRdb remains unchecked. Germline V gives CDR1 SGHTA, CDR2 FQGTGA. The CDR3 runs 15 residues. This chain's CDR3 is CASSISGGAAYEQYF.

This sequence joins TRBV7-3 and TRBJ2-7. Germline loops: CDR1 SGHTA, CDR2 FQGTGA. The CDR3 totals 14 residues. This chain's CDR3 is CASSLSKGPYEQYF. Looking up the rest from reference TRBV7-3 and TRBJ2-7 gives the full variable domain: GAGVSQTPSNKVTEKGKYVELRCDPISGHTALYWYRQSLGQGPEFLIYFQGTGAADDSGLPNDRFFAVRPEGSVSTLKIQRTERGDSAVYLCASSLSKGPYEQYFGPGTRLTVT.

The V call is TRBV9, the J call TRBJ2-3; TCRdb names TRBD2, which stays unverified in the absence of DNA. This CDR3 region has 16 residues. The germline gives CDR1 SGDLS, CDR2 YYNGEE. CDR3 protein: CASSIHQGLNTDTQYF.

The chain links TRBV20-1 to TRBJ1-5; TCRdb returns TRBD1, unconfirmable since there is no DNA. This CDR3 is built from 17 residues. The germline CDR1 and CDR2 sequences are DFQATT and SNEGSKA (reference sequence). The CDR3 loop reads CSAPPGTGGLGNQPQHF.

The J gene is TRBJ1-1, the V gene TRBV28; TCRdb outputs TRBD1, but without DNA this stays unchecked. The CDR3 totals 14 residues. Germline lookup yields CDR1 MDHEN and CDR2 SYDVKM. The chain's CDR3 is CAGSLSRAGTEAFF. The whole variable domain, remainder taken from reference TRBV28 and TRBJ1-1, is DVKVTQSSRYLVKRTGEKVFLECVQDMDHENMFWYRQDPGLGLRLIYFSYDVKMKEKGDIPEGYSVSREKKERFSLILESASTNQTSMYLCAGSLSRAGTEAFFGQGTRLTVV.

This chain joins TRBV7-9 and TRBJ2-7; TCRdb lists TRBD2, though no DNA is available to test this call. Germline CDR1 reads SEHNR; CDR2 reads FQNEAQ (reference sequence). The CDR3 length is 17 residues. The CDR3 reads CASSPKGRTPSSYEQYF.

V usage is TRBV20-1 and J usage is TRBJ1-4; the TCRdb D gene call, TRBD1, has no DNA to confirm it. This CDR3 comprises 14 residues. Germline CDR1 DFQATT, CDR2 SNEGSKA (reference sequence). The CDR3 sequence: CSATRTATNEKLFF.

The chain's CDR3 is CASSGLGGDQPQHF. V and J are TRBV21-1 and TRBJ1-5. TRBV21-1 is a listed pseudogene. The CDR3 runs to 14 residues.

This CDR3 is CASSQEFGLITGELFF. This chain joins TRBV4-3 and TRBJ2-2. The germline CDR1 and CDR2 sequences are LGHNA and YSLEER. The CDR3 totals 16 residues.